This TCR beta chain is drawn from a study of response to subunit inactivated influenza vaccine. In TCRdb, the RT-PCR reads were re-called with MiXCR into one record per CDR3 protein. The sample shows a few hundred thousand distinct CDR3 sequences, approximately 11% of them seen only once. This clonotype turned up a few times. The CDR3 runs to 13 residues. V was shortened by 5 bases and J by 8 bases, with 13 bases between the two germline ends. Germline V gives CDR1 SEHNR, CDR2 FQNEAQ (reference sequence). The same data also contributed to another study, on T cells expressing NK-cell markers. That source notes: It was by 5'RACE template switching with UMIs that TCR beta cDNA was made. A range of about 1.0-7.5% of CD8+ T cells consisted of dominant NKG2C+ clonotypes in about six donors.

The TCR sequence derives from a middle-aged man who received an inactivated influenza vaccine. The specimen comprised PBMCs from blood, sampled on the day of vaccination. V is TRBV7-9 and J is TRBJ2-4, with D possibly being TRBD2 (5 bases). The CDR3 reads CASSIITGYIQYF. The CDR3 DNA follows: TGTGCCAGCAGCATCATCACGGGATACATTCAGTACTTC.